This T cell receptor beta chain was retrieved from a study of T cell repertoires and HLA-DP antigens (dated by TCRdb to 2016 to 2018). Describing the broader study: Using HeLa cells transduced to present allogeneic HLA-DP, the study set up an in vitro model of CD4+ T cell alloreactivity. Compared with self, one alloantigen differed at one amino acid in the peptide-binding groove and the other differed at under 11, modelling structurally similar versus dissimilar alloantigens. Of the three donors, two were male and one was female, with ages ranging from the 18-to-29 band to the 60-to-69 band. Average DNA input was roughly 220 ng for sorted CD137+CD4+ samples, compared with 1,200 ng for pre-culture CD4+ samples. Results and caveats for the whole study, not just this receptor: Separate analysis of naive and memory CD4+ repertoires was not performed. An average cumulative frequency of around 36% against one allele and 50.6% against the other was found for clones undetected before culture. Similar clonality (approximately 0.41) was observed for sorted CD137+ cells against both alloantigens, and this clonality was much higher than that observed in pre-culture samples (around 0.04). Limitations were identified as the inclusion of only a few donors, the use of a non-physiological HeLa antigen-presenting system, and the use of total CD4+ responder cells.

TCRB CDR3 regions were amplified with the immunoSEQ multiplex PCR using forward primers for 54 TRBV segments and reverse primers for 13 TRBJ segments. Pre-culture CD4+ samples were sequenced at deep resolution, targeting approximately 200,000 T cell genomes. Amplicons were sequenced on an Illumina HiSeq System, producing 87 bp reads covering the CDR3. Per the authors' processing: Reads were corrected for PCR and sequencing errors, and CDR3 regions were defined by alignment to IMGT reference sequences. Template and unique rearrangement counts were estimated using synthetic template pools. Clonality was computed as 1 minus Pielou's evenness. The Daley-Smith estimator was used to estimate richness. Morisita's index served as the measure of repertoire overlap. A clone counted as low-abundance if it appeared in cultured samples but went undetected in the pre-culture repertoire of the same donor. TCRdb took over this immuneACCESS table, retaining in-frame rearrangements with V and J assigned. Such tables are incomplete; in checked studies, under half of the missing clones stem from an unresolved V gene, and the remainder is unexplained. V and J calls and clone size come straight from that table; D and trimming were deduced from the DNA. The sample table holds about 89,000 clones, of which 86% were seen once. Around 1.7% of the sample is held by the ten biggest clonotypes.

To note about this clone: Its antigen is currently not known. Base qualities are not recorded, but no much larger clone differs from it by a single base.

Magnetic bead negative selection was used to isolate untouched CD4+ T cells from Ficoll-separated PBMC, with purity averaging almost 98%. Magnetic beads were used to isolate untouched CD4+ T cells from Ficoll-separated PBMC, giving about 97.7% purity with negligible CD8+ contamination. Peripheral blood mononuclear cells came from the buffy coats of a few healthy blood donors, who served as the study's donors. Each of the three donors was CMV seronegative. Genomic DNA was extracted with the DNeasy Blood & Tissue Kit. For each subject, genomic DNA from sorted CD137+CD4+ cells and from pre-culture CD4+ baseline samples underwent TCRB sequencing. V drops 8 bases and J drops 2 bases, leaving 14 bases in between. The germline V gene supplies CDR1 SGHTA and CDR2 FQGNSA. Taken from cysteine to phenylalanine, the CDR3 has 14 residues. The only DNA kept is the CDR3, 42 bases in frame from the first base.

Recombination joined TRBV7-2 with TRBJ2-3; the D gene could be TRBD1 or TRBD2, each one agreeing over 5 bases. The specimen sequenced was CD4+ T cells from PBMCs. The receptor was derived from a man aged 45-65 years in good health and CMV-seronegative. The CDR3 protein is CASEGRAYTDTQYF. The nucleotide sequence is given as TGTGCCAGCGAGGGGCGGGCCTACACAGATACGCAGTATTTT. Outside the CDR3, residues come from the reference TRBV7-2 and TRBJ2-3 proteins, so the full variable domain is: GAGVSQSPSNKVTEKGKDVELRCDPISGHTALYWYRQSLGQGLEFLIYFQGNSAPDKSGLPSDRFSAERTGGSVSTLTIQRTQQEDSAVYLCASEGRAYTDTQYFGPGTRLTVL.